This T cell receptor (beta chain) originates from a study of metastatic and nonmetastatic thyroid tumors. Study-wide results and caveats: Across blood and tumor, TCR beta diversity in malignant thyroid tumors was reportedly significantly higher than in benign nodules.

With 2 bases clipped from V and 3 bases from J, the junction kept 13 bases outside the gene matches. Germline lookup yields CDR1 MNHEY and CDR2 SVGAGI. The CDR3 runs to 18 residues. At least ten counts were recorded for this clone. Its target is unknown. In the original processing: Clinicopathological groups differed in CDR3, with these differences serving to build a distant-metastasis classifier for papillary thyroid cancer. TCRdb redid the clone calls on the PCR reads using MiXCR. The V and J calls reflect TCRdb's pipeline rather than the authors' work. There are around 15,000 clones in the sample; approximately 20% occur only once, and about 13% lies in the top ten. No patient had received any treatment before thyroid surgery.

The receptor's source is a female donor with papillary thyroid cancer or a benign thyroid nodule (not recorded which). Some clones in this sample may be carry-over from other donors' samples. The chain links TRBV6-5 to TRBJ1-1; TRBD1 matches 9 bases. Material: blood. The CDR3 nucleotides are TGTGCCAGCAGTTACCGGGACAGGGTTCGGGGGGGGGACACTGAAGCTTTCTTT. This translates into CASSYRDRVRGGDTEAFF.